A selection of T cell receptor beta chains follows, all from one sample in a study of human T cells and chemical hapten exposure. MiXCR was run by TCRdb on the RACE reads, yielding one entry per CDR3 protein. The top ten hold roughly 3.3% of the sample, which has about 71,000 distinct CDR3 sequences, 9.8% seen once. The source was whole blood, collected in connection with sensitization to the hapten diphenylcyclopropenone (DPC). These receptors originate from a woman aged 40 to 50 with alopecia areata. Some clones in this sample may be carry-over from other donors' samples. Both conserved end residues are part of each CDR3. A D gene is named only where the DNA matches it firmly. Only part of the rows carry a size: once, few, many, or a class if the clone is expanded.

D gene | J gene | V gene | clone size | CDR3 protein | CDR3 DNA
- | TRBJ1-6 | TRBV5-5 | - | CASSQGLPDNSPLHF | TGTGCCAGCAGCCAGGGACTGCCCGACAATTCACCCCTCCACTTT
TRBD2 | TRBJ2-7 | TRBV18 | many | CASSPGLAGTYEQYF | TGTGCCAGCTCCCCAGGGCTAGCGGGGACCTACGAGCAGTACTTC
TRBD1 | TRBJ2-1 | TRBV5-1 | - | CASSPLDRGDEQFF | TGCGCCAGCAGCCCCCTCGACAGGGGAGATGAGCAGTTCTTC
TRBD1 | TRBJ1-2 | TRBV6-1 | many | CASSRQGLNYGYTF | TGTGCCAGCAGTAGACAGGGATTGAACTATGGCTACACCTTC
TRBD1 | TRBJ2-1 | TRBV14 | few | CASNLGGQGFYNEQFF | TGTGCCAGCAACCTGGGGGGACAGGGATTTTACAATGAGCAGTTCTTC
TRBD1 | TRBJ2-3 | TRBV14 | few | CASSRDSDRGTDTQYF | TGTGCCAGCAGCCGAGACTCTGACAGGGGGACAGATACGCAGTATTTT
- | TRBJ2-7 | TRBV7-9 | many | CASSLELVRDEQYF | TGTGCCAGCAGCTTGGAGTTGGTACGAGACGAGCAGTACTTC
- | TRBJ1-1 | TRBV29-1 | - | CSVVGSLNTEAFF | TGCAGCGTCGTGGGTTCTCTGAACACTGAAGCTTTCTTT
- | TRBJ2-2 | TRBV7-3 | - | CASSPRDTNTGELFF | TGTGCCAGCAGCCCGAGGGATACGAACACCGGGGAGCTGTTTTTT
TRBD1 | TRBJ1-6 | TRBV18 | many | CASSPNRDRSSPLHF | TGTGCCAGCTCACCAAACCGGGACAGAAGTTCACCCCTCCACTTT
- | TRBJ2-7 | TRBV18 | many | CASSPPPGTSVEQYF | TGTGCCAGCTCACCCCCACCCGGGACCTCGGTCGAGCAGTACTTC
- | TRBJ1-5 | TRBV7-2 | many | CASSLQGISNQPQHF | TGTGCCAGCAGCTTACAGGGCATTAGCAATCAGCCCCAGCATTTT
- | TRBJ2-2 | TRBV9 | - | CASSVGIGAPNTGELFF | TGTGCCAGCAGCGTAGGTATCGGGGCCCCGAACACCGGGGAGCTGTTTTTT
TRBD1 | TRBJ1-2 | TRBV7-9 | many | CASSQSTGRGYGYTF | TGTGCCAGCAGTCAATCGACAGGGAGAGGCTATGGCTACACCTTC
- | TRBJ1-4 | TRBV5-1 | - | CASSLVGATNEKLFF | TGCGCCAGCAGCTTGGTGGGGGCAACTAATGAAAAACTGTTTTTT
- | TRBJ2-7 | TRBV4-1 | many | CASSQAHSYEQYF | TGCGCCAGCAGCCAAGCTCATTCCTACGAGCAGTACTTC
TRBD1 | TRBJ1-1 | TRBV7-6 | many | CASSTGQGNTEAFF | TGTGCCAGCAGCACGGGACAGGGGAACACTGAAGCTTTCTTT
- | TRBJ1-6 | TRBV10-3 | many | CAISPINSPLHF | TGTGCCATCAGTCCGATTAATTCACCCCTCCACTTT
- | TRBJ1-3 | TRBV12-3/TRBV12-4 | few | CASSLMNTIYF | TGTGCCAGCAGTTTGATGAACACCATATATTTT
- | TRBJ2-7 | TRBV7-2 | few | CASADPRRPYEQYF | TGTGCCAGCGCCGACCCCCGCAGGCCCTACGAGCAGTACTTC
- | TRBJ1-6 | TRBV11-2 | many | CASSLSTELHF | TGTGCCAGCAGCTTGAGTACAGAACTCCACTTT
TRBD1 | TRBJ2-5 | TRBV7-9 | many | CASIPLPTGYQETQYF | TGTGCCAGCATCCCACTCCCGACAGGGTACCAAGAGACCCAGTACTTC